This TCR beta chain was recorded in a study of regulatory T cells in long-lasting Graves disease. Notes on the study in general: Persistent patients shared 2,500 to 3,000 public clonotypes among themselves. Newly diagnosed patients shared fewer, at some 970.

The sample's time point: newly diagnosed GD, antithyroid drugs for less than 3 months. After RNA was extracted from PBMCs, the TCR library was made from it. In building TCR beta libraries, iRepertoire HTBI primers were used together with Arm-PCR of CDR3 regions. A single record per CDR3 protein comes from TCRdb applying MiXCR to the multiplex PCR reads. The data contain about 530,000 distinct CDR3 sequences, about 15% of them singletons. This clonotype appeared many times. Its target is unknown. The sample was also linked to a second study, of T cells in Graves' hyperthyroidism and ophthalmopathy. That work contributes: The hyperthyroidism was newly diagnosed and had lasted under 2 months; the patients were aged 18 to 65.

The receptor was derived from a woman aged 35-60 years with Graves disease. The sequenced sample was peripheral blood mononuclear cells (PBMCs), obtained at new diagnosis, from a patient treated with antithyroid drugs.

The CDR3 region has the DNA TGCAGTGCCTCCGGGACCTACTATGGCTACACCTTC. Protein sequence: CSASGTYYGYTF. This chain links TRBV20-1 with TRBJ1-2; weak D call: TRBD1 (5 bases). The CDR3 has 12 residues. V lost 6 bases to trimming and J lost 3 bases, with 11 bases between them. Germline values: CDR1 DFQATT, CDR2 SNEGSKA (reference sequence).